This is a list of T cell receptor beta chains from one sample in a study of memory CD4+ T cells and cytomegalovirus serostatus. Method: immunoSEQ multiplex PCR; TCRdb's copy keeps in-frame clones and lacks some. The sample consists of about 52,000 clones, roughly three quarters of them appearing once. Source material: memory CD4+ T cells from blood. These receptors all stem from an adult in good health and CMV-seronegative. Each CDR3 is given with its conserved first and last residue.

j_gene: TRBJ1-1; v_gene: TRBV5-8; CDR3aa: CASSLGAEAFF
j_gene: TRBJ2-5; v_gene: TRBV5-6; CDR3aa: CASSPATGGRTETQYF
j_gene: TRBJ2-5; v_gene: TRBV18; CDR3aa: CASSPPGGRGETQYF
j_gene: TRBJ1-1; v_gene: TRBV5-4; CDR3aa: CASSPGRGIMNTEAFF
j_gene: TRBJ1-1; v_gene: TRBV6-4; CDR3aa: CASRLGGSLGTEAFF
j_gene: TRBJ2-2; v_gene: TRBV30; CDR3aa: CAWSRQGTGELFF
j_gene: TRBJ2-1; v_gene: TRBV7-6; CDR3aa: CASSLTSGVSYNEQFF
j_gene: TRBJ2-1; v_gene: TRBV9; CDR3aa: CASSLLGGTYNEQFF
j_gene: TRBJ1-4; v_gene: TRBV18; CDR3aa: CASSPYRGNEKLFF
j_gene: TRBJ1-3; v_gene: TRBV6-5; CDR3aa: CASSRGTGNTIYF
j_gene: TRBJ2-5; v_gene: TRBV7-9; CDR3aa: CASSPRDRAETQYF
j_gene: TRBJ1-1; v_gene: TRBV6-1; CDR3aa: CASSPRNEAFF
j_gene: TRBJ1-2; v_gene: TRBV7-3; CDR3aa: CASSLPGGYGYTF
j_gene: TRBJ1-4; v_gene: TRBV5-6; CDR3aa: CASSLGTGYEKLFF
j_gene: TRBJ2-6; v_gene: TRBV5-1; CDR3aa: CASSLDGSSGANVLTF
j_gene: TRBJ2-5; v_gene: TRBV7-8; CDR3aa: CASSSGTGGETQYF
j_gene: TRBJ2-1; v_gene: TRBV5-1; CDR3aa: CASSLPGTLNNEQFF
j_gene: TRBJ2-5; v_gene: TRBV5-1; CDR3aa: CASSLASQTGEETQYF
j_gene: TRBJ2-1; v_gene: TRBV6-4; CDR3aa: CASSETGSSYNEQFF
j_gene: TRBJ2-3; v_gene: TRBV7-7; CDR3aa: CASSSLGTDTQYF
j_gene: TRBJ1-1; v_gene: TRBV7-2; CDR3aa: CASSVTGGSPEAFF
j_gene: TRBJ1-4; v_gene: TRBV12-5; CDR3aa: CASGSLGGNEKLFF
j_gene: TRBJ1-1; v_gene: TRBV7-2; CDR3aa: CASSRTRYTEAFF
j_gene: TRBJ1-1; v_gene: TRBV7-2; CDR3aa: CASSLDGTESTEAFF
j_gene: TRBJ1-1; v_gene: TRBV5-4; CDR3aa: CASSPPGRGTEAFF
j_gene: TRBJ2-1; v_gene: TRBV4-1; CDR3aa: CASSPTSGGGGVPYNEQFF
j_gene: TRBJ1-2; v_gene: TRBV28; CDR3aa: CASSRRPDGYTF
j_gene: TRBJ1-4; v_gene: TRBV18; CDR3aa: CASSPTGSEKLFF
j_gene: TRBJ1-5; v_gene: TRBV7-9; CDR3aa: CASSLGREHSNQPQHF
j_gene: TRBJ1-2; v_gene: TRBV5-5; CDR3aa: CASSRPTGSVGDGYTF
j_gene: TRBJ1-1; v_gene: TRBV2; CDR3aa: CASRQEAINTEAFF
j_gene: TRBJ1-6; v_gene: TRBV2; CDR3aa: CASGTGNSPLHF